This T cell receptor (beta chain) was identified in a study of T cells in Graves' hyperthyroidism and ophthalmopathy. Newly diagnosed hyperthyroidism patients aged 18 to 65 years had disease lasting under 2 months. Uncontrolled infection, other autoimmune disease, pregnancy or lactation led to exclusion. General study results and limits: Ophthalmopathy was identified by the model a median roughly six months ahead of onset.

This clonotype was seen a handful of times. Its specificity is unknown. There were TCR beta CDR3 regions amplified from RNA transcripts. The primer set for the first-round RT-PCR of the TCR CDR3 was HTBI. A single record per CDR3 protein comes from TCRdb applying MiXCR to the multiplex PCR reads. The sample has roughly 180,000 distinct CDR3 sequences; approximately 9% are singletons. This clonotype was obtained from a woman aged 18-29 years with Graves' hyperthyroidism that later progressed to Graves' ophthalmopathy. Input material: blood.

CDR3 protein: CASTGAPGELFF. CDR3 in DNA: TGTGCCAGCACAGGGGCGCCCGGGGAGCTGTTTTTT. The chain employs TRBV3-1 and TRBJ2-2; the D gene is possibly TRBD1 (6 bases). The CDR3 length is 12 residues. Germline lookup yields CDR1 LGHDT and CDR2 YNNKEL (reference sequence). V was trimmed by 7 bases and J by 6 bases, leaving 9 bases between them.